This paragraph reports one T cell receptor beta chain. In the study's own analysis: Amplification from reference gene primers served as the basis for estimated nucleated cell counts. Some clones are missing from TCRdb's copy, which holds only in-frame ones; the method was immunoSEQ multiplex PCR. The DNA was the basis for D and trimming; V, J and clone size are from that table. The sample contains 200,000 to 300,000 clones, almost 85% of which appear only once. This specimen belongs to a study of blood T cell repertoires in COVID-19. Study background: The origin of the acute and convalescent COVID-19 samples was the United States, Italy and Spain.

Per germline, CDR1 SNHLY and CDR2 FYNNEI. CDR3 length: 14 amino acids. After removal of 2 bases from V and 6 bases from J, the junction contained 6 bases not matched to a gene. This chain links TRBV2 with TRBJ2-5; 7 nucleotides line up with TRBD2. Sequencing used peripheral blood. The receptor was derived from a man in his fifties or sixties with acute or convalescent COVID-19. The chain's CDR3 is CASSELGGVKTQYF. The CDR3 nucleotides are TGTGCCAGCAGTGAATTGGGGGGGGTGAAGACCCAGTACTTC. The variable domain in full, with the rest retrieved from reference TRBV2 and TRBJ2-5, is EPEVTQTPSHQVTQMGQEVILRCVPISNHLYFYWYRQILGQKVEFLVSFYNNEISEKSEIFDDQFSVERPDGSNFTLKIRSTKLEDSAMYFCASSELGGVKTQYFGPGTRLLVL.